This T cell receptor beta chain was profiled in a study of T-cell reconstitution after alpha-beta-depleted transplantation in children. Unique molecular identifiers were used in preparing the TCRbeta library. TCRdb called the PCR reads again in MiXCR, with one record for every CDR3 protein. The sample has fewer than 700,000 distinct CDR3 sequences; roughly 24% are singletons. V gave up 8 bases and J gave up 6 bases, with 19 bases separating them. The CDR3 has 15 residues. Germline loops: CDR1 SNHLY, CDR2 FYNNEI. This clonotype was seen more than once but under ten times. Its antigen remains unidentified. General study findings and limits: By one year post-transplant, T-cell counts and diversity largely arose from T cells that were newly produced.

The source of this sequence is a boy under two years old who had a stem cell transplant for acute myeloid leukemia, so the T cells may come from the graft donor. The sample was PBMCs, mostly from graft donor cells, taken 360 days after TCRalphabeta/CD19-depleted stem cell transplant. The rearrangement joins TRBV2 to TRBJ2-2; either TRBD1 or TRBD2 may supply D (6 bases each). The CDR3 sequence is CASEGGLGVSGELFF. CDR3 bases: TGTGCCAGCGAGGGGGGATTGGGTGTGTCCGGGGAGCTGTTTTTT.